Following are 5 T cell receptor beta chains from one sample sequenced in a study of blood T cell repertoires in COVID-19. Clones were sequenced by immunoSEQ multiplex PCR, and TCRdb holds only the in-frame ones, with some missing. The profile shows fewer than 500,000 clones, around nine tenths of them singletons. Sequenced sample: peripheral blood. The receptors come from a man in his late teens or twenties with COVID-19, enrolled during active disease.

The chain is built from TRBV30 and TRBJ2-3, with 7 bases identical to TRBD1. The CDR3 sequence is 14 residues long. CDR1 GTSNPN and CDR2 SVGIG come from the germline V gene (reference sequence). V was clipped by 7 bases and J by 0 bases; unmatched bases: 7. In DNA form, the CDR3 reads TGTGCCTACTCCCGGGGACAGAGCACAGATACGCAGTATTTT. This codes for CAYSRGQSTDTQYF. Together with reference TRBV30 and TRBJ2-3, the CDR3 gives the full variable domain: SQTIHQWPATLVQPVGSPLSLECTVEGTSNPNLYWYRQAAGRGLQLLFYSVGIGQISSEVPQNLSASRPQDRQFILSSKKLLLSDSGFYLCAYSRGQSTDTQYFGPGTRLTVL.

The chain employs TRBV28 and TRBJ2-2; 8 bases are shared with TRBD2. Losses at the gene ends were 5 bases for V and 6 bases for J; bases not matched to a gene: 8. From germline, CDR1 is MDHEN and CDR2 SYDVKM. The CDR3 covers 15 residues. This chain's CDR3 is CASSELADSAGELFF. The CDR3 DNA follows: TGTGCCAGCAGTGAACTAGCGGACTCGGCCGGGGAGCTGTTTTTT.

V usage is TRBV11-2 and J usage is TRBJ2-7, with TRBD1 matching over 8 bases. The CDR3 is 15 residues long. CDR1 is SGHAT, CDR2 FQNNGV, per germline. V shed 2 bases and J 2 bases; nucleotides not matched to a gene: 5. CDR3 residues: CASSLSGTGAYEQYF. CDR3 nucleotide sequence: TGTGCCAGCAGCTTATCCGGGACAGGAGCCTACGAGCAGTACTTC.

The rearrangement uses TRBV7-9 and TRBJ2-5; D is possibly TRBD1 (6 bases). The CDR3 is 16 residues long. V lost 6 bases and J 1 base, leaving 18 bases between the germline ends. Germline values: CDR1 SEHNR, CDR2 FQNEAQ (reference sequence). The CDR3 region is CASSSSGTRTQETQYF. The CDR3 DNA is TGTGCCAGCAGTTCCTCCGGGACACGAACCCAAGAGACCCAGTACTTC.

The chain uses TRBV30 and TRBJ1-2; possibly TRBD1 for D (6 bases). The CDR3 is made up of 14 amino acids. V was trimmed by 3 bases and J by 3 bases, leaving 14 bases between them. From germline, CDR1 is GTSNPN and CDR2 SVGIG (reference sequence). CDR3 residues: CAWRRTGPDYGYTF. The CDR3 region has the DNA TGTGCCTGGAGGAGAACAGGGCCCGACTATGGCTACACCTTC. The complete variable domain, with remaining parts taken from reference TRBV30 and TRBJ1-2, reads SQTIHQWPATLVQPVGSPLSLECTVEGTSNPNLYWYRQAAGRGLQLLFYSVGIGQISSEVPQNLSASRPQDRQFILSSKKLLLSDSGFYLCAWRRTGPDYGYTFGSGTRLTVV.